Included here is one T cell receptor beta chain sequence, with context. Its recognized antigen is unknown. No much larger clone is present one base from it, and per-base qualities are unavailable. This sample is drawn from a study of blood T cell repertoires in COVID-19 (dated by TCRdb to about 2020). Looking at the study overall: Collaborator samples came from the United States, Italy and Spain and covered acute and convalescent phases of COVID-19. Samples were obtained from the ongoing ImmuneRACE study (first 160 participants) and from roughly 1,300 subjects provided by 6 global collaborators. The material from the prospective study consisted of cDNA or gDNA derived from T cells, B-cell-depleted T cells, or PBMCs. The repertoires were released in a freely available public database meant as a resource for research on the immune response to SARS-CoV-2. HLA class I and class II types, where available, came from metadata supplied by the sample provider rather than from assay-based typing. The sample metadata nearly always contained a de-identified subject ID, COVID-19 status, age in years and sex. Deeply sampled blood TCRbeta repertoires from subjects exposed to, actively infected with, or recovered from COVID-19 were included in the dataset. The full study reports these points: The amount of clinical and demographic metadata varied by source and participant and was provided uncurated.

The CDR3 runs 13 residues from the cysteine to the phenylalanine. Here the CDR3 DNA is all that survives: 39 bases in frame from base 1. The V and J ends are trimmed by 3 bases and 2 bases, leaving 8 bases between them. Reading the germline V gene gives CDR1 MDHEN and CDR2 SYDVKM. TCRbeta CDR3 regions were amplified from genomic DNA by means of the immunoSEQ Assay, a bias-controlled multiplex PCR. Regarding the original processing steps: The number of nucleated cells in each sample was estimated from the amplification of reference gene primers within the assay. Sequence reads were collapsed and filtered to measure the absolute abundance of every unique TCRbeta CDR3 rearrangement. For each sample, productive Simpson clonality was calculated as the square root of Simpson's diversity index over productive rearrangements. TCRdb obtained this table from immuneACCESS and retained in-frame rearrangements with V and J assigned. These tables miss some clones; where compared with another copy, unresolved V genes account for less than half of the shortfall, and the remainder is unexplained. V and J calls and clone size are those listed in that table; D and trimming were worked out from the DNA. Within this sample are around 150,000 clones, with approximately 90% of them counted one time only. The ten largest clones add up to roughly 4% of the sample.

Each collaborating institution followed its own protocols to collect whole blood in K2EDTA tubes. For TCRbeta analysis, collaborator samples were shipped as frozen whole blood, as isolated PBMCs, or as DNA extracted from either sample type. The receptor was derived from a woman aged 40 to 50 with acute or convalescent COVID-19. The sample consisted of peripheral blood. The chain was built from TRBV28 and TRBJ2-7, with the D gene too uncertain to name. CDR3 sequence: CASSLAQTYEQYF. The DNA reads TGTGCCAGCAGTTTGGCTCAGACCTACGAGCAGTACTTC.